This T cell receptor (beta chain) comes out of a study of blood T cell repertoires in COVID-19. Study summary: Sources were T cells, B-cell-depleted T cells, or PBMCs; the material itself was cDNA or gDNA.

Some clones are missing from TCRdb's copy, which holds only in-frame ones; the method was immunoSEQ multiplex PCR. This sample has tens of thousands of clones, with approximately 90% found just once. The receptor was isolated from a man aged 50-60 years with active COVID-19. Sequences were obtained from peripheral blood.

The chain's CDR3 is CASSAGPQPSNQPQHF. The CDR3 DNA follows: TGTGCCAGCAGTGCGGGTCCTCAGCCATCCAATCAGCCCCAGCATTTT. This rearrangement joins TRBV2 to TRBJ1-5; D gene ambiguous. Germline V gene data show CDR1 as SNHLY and CDR2 as FYNNEI. Deletions cut 4 bases from V and 3 bases from J, with 16 bases between. The CDR3 covers 16 residues.